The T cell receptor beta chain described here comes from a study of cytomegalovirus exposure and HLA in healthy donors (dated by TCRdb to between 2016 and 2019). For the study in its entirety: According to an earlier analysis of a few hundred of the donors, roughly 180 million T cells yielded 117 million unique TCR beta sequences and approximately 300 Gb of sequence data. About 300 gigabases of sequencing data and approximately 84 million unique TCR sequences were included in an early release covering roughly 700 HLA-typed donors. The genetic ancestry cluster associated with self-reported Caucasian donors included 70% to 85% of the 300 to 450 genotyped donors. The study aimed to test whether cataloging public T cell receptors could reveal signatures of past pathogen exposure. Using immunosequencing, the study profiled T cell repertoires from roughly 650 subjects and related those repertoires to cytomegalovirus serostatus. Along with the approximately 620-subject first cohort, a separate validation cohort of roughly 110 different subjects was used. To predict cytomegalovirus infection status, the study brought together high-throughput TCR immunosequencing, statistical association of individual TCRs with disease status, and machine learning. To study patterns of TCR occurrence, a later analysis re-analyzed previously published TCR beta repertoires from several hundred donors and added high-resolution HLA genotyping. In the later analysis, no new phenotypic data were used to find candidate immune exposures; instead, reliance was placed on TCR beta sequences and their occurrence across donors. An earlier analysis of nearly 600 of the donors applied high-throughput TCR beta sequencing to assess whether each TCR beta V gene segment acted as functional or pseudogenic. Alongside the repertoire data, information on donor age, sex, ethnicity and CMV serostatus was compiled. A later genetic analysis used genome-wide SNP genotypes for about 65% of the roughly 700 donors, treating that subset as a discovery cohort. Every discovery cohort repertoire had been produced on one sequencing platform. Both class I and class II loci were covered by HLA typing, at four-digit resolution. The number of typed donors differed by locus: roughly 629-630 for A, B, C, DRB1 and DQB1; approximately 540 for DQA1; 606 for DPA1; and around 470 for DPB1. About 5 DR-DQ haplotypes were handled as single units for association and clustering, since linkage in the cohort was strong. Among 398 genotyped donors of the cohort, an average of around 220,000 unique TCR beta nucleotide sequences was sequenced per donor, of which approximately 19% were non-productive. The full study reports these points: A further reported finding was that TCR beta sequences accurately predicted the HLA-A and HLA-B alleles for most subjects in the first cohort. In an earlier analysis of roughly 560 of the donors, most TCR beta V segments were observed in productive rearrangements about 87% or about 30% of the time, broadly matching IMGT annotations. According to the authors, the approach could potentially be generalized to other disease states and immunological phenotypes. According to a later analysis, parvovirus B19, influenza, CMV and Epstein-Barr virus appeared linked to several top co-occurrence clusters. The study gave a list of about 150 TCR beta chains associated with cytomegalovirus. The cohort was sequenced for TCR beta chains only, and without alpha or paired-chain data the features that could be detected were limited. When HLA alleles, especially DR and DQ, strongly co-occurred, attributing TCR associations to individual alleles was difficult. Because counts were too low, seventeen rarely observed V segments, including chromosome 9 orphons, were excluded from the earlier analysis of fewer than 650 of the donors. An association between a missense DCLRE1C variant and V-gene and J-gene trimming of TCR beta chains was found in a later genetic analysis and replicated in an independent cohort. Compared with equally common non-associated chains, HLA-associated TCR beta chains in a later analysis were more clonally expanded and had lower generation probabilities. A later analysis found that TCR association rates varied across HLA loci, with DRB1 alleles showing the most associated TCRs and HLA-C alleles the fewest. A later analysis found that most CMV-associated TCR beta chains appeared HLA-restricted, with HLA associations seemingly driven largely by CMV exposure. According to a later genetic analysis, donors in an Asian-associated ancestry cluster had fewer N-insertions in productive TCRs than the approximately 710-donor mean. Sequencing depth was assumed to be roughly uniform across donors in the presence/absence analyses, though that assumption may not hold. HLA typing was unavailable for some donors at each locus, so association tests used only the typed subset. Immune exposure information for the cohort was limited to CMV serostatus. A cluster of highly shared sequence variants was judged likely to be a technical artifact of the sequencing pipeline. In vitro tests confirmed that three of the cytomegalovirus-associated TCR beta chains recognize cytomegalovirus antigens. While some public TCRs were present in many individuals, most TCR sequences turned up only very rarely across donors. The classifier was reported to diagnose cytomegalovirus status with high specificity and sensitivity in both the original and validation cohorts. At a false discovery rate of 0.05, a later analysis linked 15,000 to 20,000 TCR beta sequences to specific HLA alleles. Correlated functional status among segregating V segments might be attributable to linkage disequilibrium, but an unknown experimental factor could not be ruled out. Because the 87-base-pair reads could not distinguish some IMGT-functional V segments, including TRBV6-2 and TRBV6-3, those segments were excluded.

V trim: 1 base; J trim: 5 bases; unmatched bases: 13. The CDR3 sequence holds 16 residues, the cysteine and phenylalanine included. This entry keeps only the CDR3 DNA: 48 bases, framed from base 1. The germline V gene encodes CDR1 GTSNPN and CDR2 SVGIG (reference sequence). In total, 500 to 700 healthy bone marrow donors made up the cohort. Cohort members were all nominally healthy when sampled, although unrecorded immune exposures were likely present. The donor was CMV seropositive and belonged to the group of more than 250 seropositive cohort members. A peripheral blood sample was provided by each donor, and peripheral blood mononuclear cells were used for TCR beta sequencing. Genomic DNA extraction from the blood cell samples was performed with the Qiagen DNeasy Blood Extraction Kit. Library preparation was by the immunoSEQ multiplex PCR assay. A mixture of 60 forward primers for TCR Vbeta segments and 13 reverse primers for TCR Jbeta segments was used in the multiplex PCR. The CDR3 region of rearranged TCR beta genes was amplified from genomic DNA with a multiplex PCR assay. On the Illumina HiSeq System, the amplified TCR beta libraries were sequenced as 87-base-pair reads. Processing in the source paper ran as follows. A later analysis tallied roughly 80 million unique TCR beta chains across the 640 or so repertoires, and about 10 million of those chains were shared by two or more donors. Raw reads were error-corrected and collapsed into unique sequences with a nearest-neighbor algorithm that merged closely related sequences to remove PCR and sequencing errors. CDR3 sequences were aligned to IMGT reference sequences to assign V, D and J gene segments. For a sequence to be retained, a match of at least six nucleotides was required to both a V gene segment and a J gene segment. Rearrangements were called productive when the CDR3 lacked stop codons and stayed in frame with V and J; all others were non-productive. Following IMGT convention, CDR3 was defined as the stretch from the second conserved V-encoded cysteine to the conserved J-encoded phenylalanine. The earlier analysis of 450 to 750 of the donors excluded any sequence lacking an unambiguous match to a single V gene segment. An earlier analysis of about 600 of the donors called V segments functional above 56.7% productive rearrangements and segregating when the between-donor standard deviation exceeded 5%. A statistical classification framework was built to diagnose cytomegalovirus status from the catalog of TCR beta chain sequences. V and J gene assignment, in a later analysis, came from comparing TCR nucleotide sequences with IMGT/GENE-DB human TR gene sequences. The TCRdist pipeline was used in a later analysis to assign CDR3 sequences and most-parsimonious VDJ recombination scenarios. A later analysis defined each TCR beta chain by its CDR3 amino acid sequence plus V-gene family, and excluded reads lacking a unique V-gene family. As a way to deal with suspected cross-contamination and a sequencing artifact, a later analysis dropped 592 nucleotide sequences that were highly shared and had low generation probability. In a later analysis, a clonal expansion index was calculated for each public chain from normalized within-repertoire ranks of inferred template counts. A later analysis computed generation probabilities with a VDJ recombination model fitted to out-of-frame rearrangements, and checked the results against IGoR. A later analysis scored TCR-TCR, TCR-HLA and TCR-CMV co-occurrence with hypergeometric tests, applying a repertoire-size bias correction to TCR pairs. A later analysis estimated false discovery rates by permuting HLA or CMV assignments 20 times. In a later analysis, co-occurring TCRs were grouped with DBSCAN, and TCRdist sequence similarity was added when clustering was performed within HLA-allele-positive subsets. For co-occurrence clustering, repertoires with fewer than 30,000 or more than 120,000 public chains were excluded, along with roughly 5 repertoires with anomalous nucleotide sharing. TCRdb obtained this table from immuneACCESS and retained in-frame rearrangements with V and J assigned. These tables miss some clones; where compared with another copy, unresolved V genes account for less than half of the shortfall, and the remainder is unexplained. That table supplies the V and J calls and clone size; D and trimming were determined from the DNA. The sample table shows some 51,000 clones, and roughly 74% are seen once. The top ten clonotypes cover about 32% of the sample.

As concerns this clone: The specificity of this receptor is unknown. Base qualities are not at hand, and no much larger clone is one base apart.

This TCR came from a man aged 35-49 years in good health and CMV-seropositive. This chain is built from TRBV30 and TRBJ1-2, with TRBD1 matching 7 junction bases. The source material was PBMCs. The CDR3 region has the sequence CAWSGSGTAVWYGYTF. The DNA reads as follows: TGTGCCTGGAGTGGATCCGGGACAGCCGTTTGGTATGGCTACACCTTC.